This passage covers 8 T cell receptor beta chains from one sample sequenced in a study of blood T cell repertoires in COVID-19. Assay used: immunoSEQ multiplex PCR; TCRdb lists only in-frame clones, some missing. The table includes roughly 90,000 clones, more than 80% detected once. Sequencing used peripheral blood. These receptor sequences come from a woman in her 70s with acute or convalescent COVID-19.

This chain connects TRBV6-6 to TRBJ1-6; D may be TRBD1 (5 bases). CDR1 MNHNY and CDR2 SVGAGI come from the germline V gene (reference sequence). V dropped 0 bases and J dropped 7 bases, with 7 bases sitting between them. The CDR3 has 14 residues. For the CDR3, the DNA is TGTGCCAGCAGTTACTCTGCAGGGAATTCACCCCTCCACTTT. Translating it yields CASSYSAGNSPLHF.

This clone was counted between two and nine times. The J gene is TRBJ1-2, the V gene TRBV2; no firm D call. Trimming pared 6 bases from V and 0 bases from J, leaving 11 bases between. The CDR3 has 14 amino acids. Germline assignment: CDR1 SNHLY and CDR2 FYNNEI. The CDR3 nucleotides are TGTGCCAGCAGCCCCGTTAGAGCTAACTATGGCTACACCTTC. Amino acids: CASSPVRANYGYTF.

J is TRBJ2-7 and V is TRBV5-1; D unclear. Trimming took 0 bases from V and 7 from J, leaving 5 bases between them. Germline V CDR1 and CDR2: SGHRS, YFSETQ. The CDR3 spans 11 residues. Here the CDR3 DNA reads TGCGCCAGCAGCTTGGCCCATGAGCAGTACTTC. Its protein is CASSLAHEQYF.

The V gene is TRBV7-9, the J gene TRBJ2-7; possible D gene TRBD2, 5 bases. The CDR3 has 12 amino acids. V was clipped by 5 bases and J by 3 bases, with 8 bases between them. Germline V CDR1 and CDR2: SEHNR, FQNEAQ (reference sequence). For the CDR3, the DNA is TGTGCCAGCAGCCCCGCGGGCTACGAGCAGTACTTC. Translated: CASSPAGYEQYF.

This clone showed up just a few times. The chain employs TRBV27 and TRBJ2-6, with 8 bases lining up with TRBD1. This CDR3 is 19 amino acids long. V lost 3 bases, J lost 4 bases, and 14 bases stayed unmatched. The germline gives CDR1 MNHEY, CDR2 SMNVEV (reference sequence). The chain's CDR3 is CASSFGGRTGFTGANVLTF. The CDR3 DNA reads as TGTGCCAGCAGTTTTGGTGGGAGGACAGGGTTCACCGGGGCCAACGTCCTGACTTTC.

J is TRBJ2-1 and V is TRBV5-1; TRBD2 matches at 7 bases. This CDR3 spans 14 amino acids. V was clipped by 3 bases and J by 5 bases; unmatched bases: 5. Germline lookup yields CDR1 SGHRS and CDR2 YFSETQ. In DNA form, the CDR3 reads TGCGCCAGCAGCTCAGCGGGACCCCACAATGAGCAGTTCTTC. Its translation: CASSSAGPHNEQFF. Complete variable domain (other parts from reference TRBV5-1 and TRBJ2-1): KAGVTQTPRYLIKTRGQQVTLSCSPISGHRSVSWYQQTPGQGLQFLFEYFSETQRNKGNFPGRFSGRQFSNSRSEMNVSTLELGDSALYLCASSSAGPHNEQFFGPGTRLTVL.

The chain has TRBV3-1 (or the pseudogene TRBV3-2) and TRBJ1-3; possible D gene TRBD1, 6 bases. The V gene lost 6 bases and the J gene lost 0 bases, with 9 bases spanning the gap. CDR3 length equals 14 residues. Germline values: CDR1 LGHDT, CDR2 YNNKEL (reference sequence). CDR3 region: CASSSTGSGNTIYF. The CDR3 DNA is TGTGCCAGCAGTTCGACAGGCTCTGGAAACACCATATATTTT.

The rearrangement links TRBV5-1 to TRBJ2-1; 7 nucleotides align to TRBD2. The junction had 7 bases not matched to a gene; V was cut back by 0 bases and J by 7 bases. The V gene's germline CDR1 is SGHRS and CDR2 YFSETQ. The CDR3 runs to 15 residues. The CDR3, as DNA: TGCGCCAGCAGCTTGGCCGGGACTAAGACGAATGAGCAGTTCTTC. Encoded protein: CASSLAGTKTNEQFF. The full variable domain, its missing parts supplied by reference TRBV5-1 and TRBJ2-1, is KAGVTQTPRYLIKTRGQQVTLSCSPISGHRSVSWYQQTPGQGLQFLFEYFSETQRNKGNFPGRFSGRQFSNSRSEMNVSTLELGDSALYLCASSLAGTKTNEQFFGPGTRLTVL.